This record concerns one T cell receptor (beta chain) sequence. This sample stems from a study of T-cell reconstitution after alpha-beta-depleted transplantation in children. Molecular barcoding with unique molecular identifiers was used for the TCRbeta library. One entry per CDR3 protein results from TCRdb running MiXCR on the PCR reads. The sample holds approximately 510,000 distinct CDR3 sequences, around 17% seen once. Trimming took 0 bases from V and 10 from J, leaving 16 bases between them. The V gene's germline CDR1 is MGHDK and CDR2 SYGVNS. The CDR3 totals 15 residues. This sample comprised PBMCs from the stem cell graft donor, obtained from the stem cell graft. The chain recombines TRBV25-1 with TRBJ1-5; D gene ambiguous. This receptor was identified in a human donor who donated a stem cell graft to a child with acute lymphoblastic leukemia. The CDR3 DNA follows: TGTGCCAGCAGTGAATACGACCCACCTACCAGCCCCCAGCATTTT. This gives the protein CASSEYDPPTSPQHF.